This T cell receptor (beta chain) comes out of a study of Graves' ophthalmopathy and Graves' hyperthyroidism. Findings and limits, study-wide: Appearing in blood as well were most expanded thyroid clonotypes above 0.001 frequency.

This clonotype was detected many times. The antigen remains undetermined. From RNA, the CDR3 regions of TCR beta chains were amplified and sequenced. Second-round multiplex PCR came after first-round RT-PCR with HTBI primers. One entry per CDR3 protein, called by TCRdb with MiXCR from the multiplex PCR reads. The profile covers approximately 210,000 distinct CDR3 sequences, with 25% to 35% appearing a single time and approximately 8.6% taken by the ten largest. The CDR3 runs to 12 residues. The germline V gene has CDR1 SGHAT and CDR2 FQNNGV. Between the trimmed V and J ends, which lost 4 bases and 7 bases, there was a span of 10 bases. Exclusion covered patients with other autoimmune diseases or uncontrolled infections (as well as pregnancy or lactation).

This TCR came from a man aged 50 or older with Graves' ophthalmopathy. The specimen sequenced was peripheral blood. The chain uses TRBV11-2 and TRBJ1-2; D is undetermined. As DNA, the CDR3 is TGTGCCAGCAGCTCCGGCCACACTGGCTACACCTTC. Translated, it gives CASSSGHTGYTF.